This TCR beta chain is drawn from a study of T cell repertoires in cytomegalovirus infection (dated by TCRdb to the late 2010s). In the study overall: Donor HLA type was relevant to the analysis, as public TCR beta signatures indicated carriage of CMV infection together with the matching HLA type. Study-level results and caveats: In both this cohort and an independent approximately 370-donor cohort, the cumulative frequency of public TCR beta family members distinguished carriers of CMV infection plus the relevant HLA type. The ex vivo response was dominated by HLA-C-restricted CMV-specific TCR beta clonotypes, which also provided the single most frequent clonotype in two of eight donors.

Reads for this sample came from an Illumina HiSeq 1500. TCRdb trimmed public reads at Q25 via fastp, called clones via MiXCR and kept in-frame beta chains. CDR3 protein duplicates are merged, each entry listing the most common genes and DNA. The sample yields around 300,000 distinct CDR3 sequences; approximately 9.5% were counted once. Over 3.5% of the sample is held by the ten biggest clonotypes. Turning to this clonotype: The target of this receptor is not known. No base qualities exist here, and no much larger clone lies one base off it.

The germline V gene sets CDR1 to MDHEN and CDR2 to SYDVKM. Reading from cysteine to phenylalanine, the CDR3 counts 14 amino acids. The CDR3 DNA has 42 bases and is translated from base 1. Germline trimming amounts to 10 bases on V and 2 bases on J, with 6 as the count of junction bases outside the gene matches. The rearranged segments are TRBV28 and TRBJ2-4; a stretch of 9 junction bases matches TRBD1. Specimen: PBMCs. The receptor comes from a human donor in good health (CMV status not recorded). Some clones in this sample may be carry-over from other donors' samples. The sequenced DNA: TGTGCCACACAGGGGGCCGGAACCAAAAACATTCAGTACTTC. It encodes CATQGAGTKNIQYF.